The 20 T cell receptor beta chains listed next were all sequenced from one sample in a study of CD8 T cells in ankylosing spondylitis. TCRdb reprocessed the 5' RACE reads with MiXCR, giving one entry per CDR3 protein. The sample has about 130,000 distinct CDR3 sequences, 7% seen once. Source material: blood, either unsorted or a sorted T cell fraction (not recorded which). These receptors all come from a male donor with ankylosing spondylitis or in good health (not recorded which).

At least ten counts were recorded for this clonotype. The genes are TRBV20-1 and TRBJ2-1; 14 nucleotides align to TRBD2. This CDR3 region has 14 residues. The germline V gene encodes CDR1 DFQATT and CDR2 SNEGSKA (reference sequence). Trimming at V came to 6 bases and at J to 7 bases, leaving 5 bases not matched to a gene. CDR3 amino acids: CSAATSGGVNEQFF. CDR3 DNA sequence: TGCAGTGCCGCGACTAGCGGGGGGGTAAATGAGCAGTTCTTC.

This clonotype occurred many times. The chain joins TRBV30 to TRBJ1-2; TRBD1 matches at 7 bases. The CDR3 spans 16 residues. V lost 1 base and J lost 1; bases outside the gene matches: 9. Per the germline V gene, CDR1 is GTSNPN and CDR2 is SVGIG (reference sequence). In DNA form, the CDR3 reads TGTGCCTGGAGTGCCCGGACAGGCATAGGTAACTATGGCTACACCTTC. This gives the protein CAWSARTGIGNYGYTF.

At least ten counts were recorded for this clonotype. The chain has TRBV12-3 or TRBV12-4 and TRBJ1-5, with 7 bases lining up with TRBD1. Trimming at V came to 6 bases and at J to 6 bases, leaving 11 bases not matched to a gene. The CDR3 is made up of 15 amino acids. The CDR3 reads CASSQDRVFSQPQHF. The CDR3 nucleotides are TGTGCCAGCAGCCAAGACAGGGTTTTTAGTCAGCCCCAGCATTTT.

This clonotype was detected ten times or more. The chain is built from TRBV29-1 and TRBJ2-2; tentative D call: TRBD1 (5 bases). This CDR3 is built from 14 residues. Between the trimmed V and J ends, which lost 4 bases and 2 bases, there was a span of 11 bases. Germline CDR1 is SQVTM and CDR2 is ANQGSEA. In nucleotides, the CDR3 is TGCAGCGTTGGGACATACGTAAACACCGGGGAGCTGTTTTTT. It translates to CSVGTYVNTGELFF.

This clonotype was detected many times. This rearrangement joins TRBV20-1 to TRBJ2-3, with 8 bases aligning to TRBD2. Germline V lookup: CDR1 DFQATT, CDR2 SNEGSKA (reference sequence). J gave up 1 base and V 6 bases, and 6 bases lay outside the gene matches. There are 14 residues in the CDR3. Here the CDR3 DNA reads TGCAGTGCCACTACTAGCGGACGCACAGATACGCAGTATTTT. It codes for CSATTSGRTDTQYF.

Ten or more counts support this clonotype. The chain uses TRBV12-3 or TRBV12-4 and TRBJ2-1; 10 nucleotides line up with TRBD2. The CDR3 runs 14 residues. V dropped 1 base and J dropped 10; count of bases not matched to a gene: 4. The DNA of the CDR3 is TGTGCCAGCAGTTTAGGGGGACTAGCGCGCGAGCAGTTCTTC. Translated: CASSLGGLAREQFF.

This clonotype appeared many times. The chain couples TRBV10-3 to TRBJ1-5; no definite D call. Germline assignment: CDR1 ENHRY and CDR2 SYGVKD. Trimming cost V 2 bases and J 2 bases, with 7 bases left between them. The CDR3 totals 14 residues. Here the CDR3 DNA reads TGTGCCATCAGTGAGGAACCCGGCAATCAGCCCCAGCATTTT. Protein sequence: CAISEEPGNQPQHF.

The sample holds many counts of this clonotype. This sequence joins TRBV5-1 and TRBJ1-2; D gene uncertain. The CDR3 has 14 residues. Trimming stripped 4 bases from V and 4 bases from J, with 14 bases between. Germline values: CDR1 SGHRS, CDR2 YFSETQ. CDR3 protein: CASSDRTDAYGYTF. The DNA for the CDR3 is TGCGCCAGCAGCGATAGGACGGACGCCTATGGCTACACCTTC.

This clonotype was observed many times. The chain has TRBV5-1 and TRBJ2-7; 10 nucleotides agree with TRBD1. This CDR3 spans 15 amino acids. V lost 5 bases, J lost 4 bases, and 9 bases stayed unmatched. CDR1 SGHRS and CDR2 YFSETQ come from the germline V gene. CDR3 region: CASREDGTGVYEQYF. CDR3 nucleotide sequence: TGCGCCAGCAGGGAAGACGGGACAGGGGTTTACGAGCAGTACTTC.

This clonotype was seen ten or more times. The CDR3 nucleotides are TGTGCCAGCAGCTTAGAGGGGCGTTATGGCTACACCTTC. This gives the protein CASSLEGRYGYTF. The chain couples TRBV7-2 to TRBJ1-2, with D possibly matching TRBD1 (5 bases). Germline lookup yields CDR1 SGHTA and CDR2 FQGNSA. Trimming removed 1 base at V and 5 bases at J, with 8 bases between. This CDR3 is 13 amino acids long.

This clonotype was counted at least ten times. This chain uses TRBV5-1 with TRBJ2-3; D remains unclear. Germline loops: CDR1 SGHRS, CDR2 YFSETQ. The length of the CDR3 is 15 residues. Trimming shortened V by 4 bases and J by 2 bases, and 14 bases separated the two germline ends. Written as DNA, the CDR3 is TGCGCCAGCAGCCCCGGACGGCCAAACACAGATACGCAGTATTTT. Its translation is CASSPGRPNTDTQYF.

In this sample, this clonotype turned up many times. The genes are TRBV6-4 and TRBJ2-3, with D possibly being TRBD2 (5 bases). The CDR3 runs to 15 residues. Germline CDR1 reads MRHNA; CDR2 reads SNTAGT. The V end lost 0 bases, the J end lost 5 bases, and 12 bases lay between the germline ends. CDR3 bases: TGTGCCAGCAGTGACTCTAGCGCTTTAGGAGATACGCAGTATTTT. This gives the protein CASSDSSALGDTQYF.

This clonotype was observed at least ten times. The chain uses TRBV9 and TRBJ1-1; the D gene is possibly TRBD1 (5 bases). Germline V CDR1 and CDR2: SGDLS, YYNGEE. V dropped 1 base and J dropped 4 bases, with 8 bases sitting between them. The CDR3 is made up of 13 amino acids. The CDR3 sequence is CASSVWGTTEAFF. In nucleotides, the CDR3 is TGTGCCAGCAGCGTATGGGGGACCACTGAAGCTTTCTTT.

This clonotype was counted ten times or more. V gene TRBV9 combines with J gene TRBJ1-4; no definite D call. V was cut by 0 bases and J by 7 bases, with 7 bases left in between. This CDR3 has 13 residues. The germline V gene has CDR1 SGDLS and CDR2 YYNGEE. As DNA, the CDR3 is TGTGCCAGCAGCGTAGGATCCCCTGAAAAACTGTTTTTT. Protein product: CASSVGSPEKLFF. The whole variable domain, remainder taken from reference TRBV9 and TRBJ1-4, is DSGVTQTPKHLITATGQRVTLRCSPRSGDLSVYWYQQSLDQGLQFLIQYYNGEERAKGNILERFSAQQFPDLHSELNLSSLELGDSALYFCASSVGSPEKLFFGSGTQLSVL.

This clonotype was counted only a few times. This chain uses TRBV5-1 with TRBJ2-3, with a weak D call TRBD1 (5 bases). From germline, CDR1 is SGHRS and CDR2 YFSETQ. This CDR3 spans 15 amino acids. Deletions cut 1 base from V and 2 bases from J, with 11 bases between. The CDR3 sequence is CASSLLGDVTDTQYF. CDR3 coding DNA: TGCGCCAGCAGCTTGTTAGGGGATGTCACAGATACGCAGTATTTT.

This clonotype was found many times. The genes are TRBV5-1 and TRBJ2-5, with TRBD2 identical over 9 bases. V lost 0 bases to trimming and J lost 0 bases; unmatched junction nucleotides: 3. The CDR3 is 16 amino acids. Germline V CDR1 and CDR2: SGHRS, YFSETQ. Written as DNA, the CDR3 is TGCGCCAGCAGCTTGGCCCCTAGCGGGAACCAAGAGACCCAGTACTTC. It translates to CASSLAPSGNQETQYF.

This clonotype has a count of ten or more. V and J are TRBV5-1 and TRBJ2-5, with D perhaps matching TRBD2 (6 bases). The length of the CDR3 is 15 residues. Looked up from germline, CDR1 is SGHRS and CDR2 is YFSETQ. V was shortened by 0 bases and J by 2 bases, with 11 bases between the two germline ends. CDR3 sequence reads: CASSLAGRPQETQYF. CDR3 in DNA: TGCGCCAGCAGCTTGGCCGGGAGACCTCAAGAGACCCAGTACTTC. The full variable domain, rest sourced from reference TRBV5-1 and TRBJ2-5, is KAGVTQTPRYLIKTRGQQVTLSCSPISGHRSVSWYQQTPGQGLQFLFEYFSETQRNKGNFPGRFSGRQFSNSRSEMNVSTLELGDSALYLCASSLAGRPQETQYFGPGTRLLVL.

About this clonotype itself: A read error may account for a junction end that differs from germline. In DNA, the CDR3 is TGTGCCACCAGCGGAGACAGGGGGCGAAACACCATATATTTT. Protein product: CATSGDRGRNTIYF. The gene calls are TRBV15 and TRBJ1-3; the match to TRBD1 covers 10 bases. CDR3 size: 14 residues. The germline gives CDR1 LNHNV, CDR2 YYDKDF (reference sequence).

Many counts were recorded for this clonotype. The genes are TRBV2 and TRBJ2-1; weak D call: TRBD1 (6 bases). The V end was cut by 1 base, the J end by 2 bases, with 12 bases between. CDR3 length: 16 residues. CDR1 is SNHLY, CDR2 FYNNEI, per germline. CDR3 coding DNA: TGTGCCAGCAGTGAAGTCGACAGGCCCCCCTACAATGAGCAGTTCTTC. It translates to CASSEVDRPPYNEQFF.

This clonotype was picked up many times. An end of the junction does not agree with germline; a read error may underlie this. The CDR3 loop is CSARGTGRNSGNTIYF. CDR3 nucleotide sequence: TGCAGTGCCAGAGGGACAGGACGCAACTCTGGAAACACCATATATTTT. V gene TRBV20-1 combines with J gene TRBJ1-3; TRBD1 matches 8 bases. The CDR3 covers 16 residues. The germline gives CDR1 DFQATT, CDR2 SNEGSKA (reference sequence).